Listed below are T cell receptor beta chains from one sample, sequenced in a study of T cell changes during pregnancy in multiple sclerosis. The data were produced by immunoSEQ multiplex PCR, yet TCRdb's version contains in-frame clones alone and is incomplete. The sample consists of 85,000 to 130,000 clones, 90% to 95% of them appearing once. This specimen consisted of peripheral blood, obtained before pregnancy. All receptors derive from a female donor with multiple sclerosis, enrolled in a pregnancy study. Both conserved end residues are part of each CDR3. The order of the fields is clone size, V gene, J gene, CDR3 length, D gene, CDR3 protein, CDR3 DNA. The D gene is left open where the match is weak. The size field is filled for only some rows; it gives once, few, many or a size class.

>-|TRBV14|TRBJ2-7|14|TRBD2
CASSNWEGGYEQYF
TGTGCCAGCAGCAACTGGGAGGGAGGCTACGAGCAGTACTTC
>-|TRBV5-1|TRBJ2-1|14|-
CASRTGNSYNEQFF
TGCGCCAGCAGGACGGGAAACTCCTACAATGAGCAGTTCTTC
>-|TRBV30|TRBJ1-4|14|-
CAWSVTGSEWKLFF
TGTGCCTGGAGTGTAACCGGGTCCGAGTGGAAACTGTTTTTT
>-|TRBV6-1|TRBJ1-1|14|-
CASSETKKPLEAFF
TGTGCCAGCAGTGAAACGAAAAAGCCCCTCGAAGCTTTCTTT
>-|TRBV7-6|TRBJ2-7|13|-
CASSSGPSYEQYF
TGTGCCAGCAGTTCGGGTCCGTCCTACGAGCAGTACTTC
>-|TRBV9|TRBJ2-1|17|TRBD2
CASSIGTSGGNYNEQFF
TGTGCCAGCAGTATAGGGACTAGCGGGGGCAACTACAATGAGCAGTTCTTC
>-|TRBV30|TRBJ2-7|13|-
CAWSLGGMEEQYF
TGTGCCTGGAGTCTAGGCGGCATGGAGGAGCAGTACTTC
>-|TRBV6-6|TRBJ2-1|13|-
CASSYSEEFEQFF
TGTGCCAGCAGTTACTCTGAGGAATTTGAGCAGTTCTTC
>-|TRBV6-6|TRBJ2-3|13|-
CASSYIGTDTQYF
TGTGCCAGCAGTTACATCGGCACAGATACGCAGTATTTT
>-|TRBV19|TRBJ1-1|17|-
CASSPLKFGARGTEAFF
TGTGCCAGTAGCCCCTTAAAATTCGGGGCGCGGGGCACTGAAGCTTTCTTT
>-|TRBV5-1|TRBJ2-1|13|-
CASKKSSYNEQFF
TGCGCCAGCAAAAAGAGCTCCTACAATGAGCAGTTCTTC
>-|TRBV7-2|TRBJ2-1|12|-
CASSFSRDEQFF
TGTGCCAGCAGCTTCTCCAGGGATGAGCAGTTCTTC
>-|TRBV18|TRBJ1-2|17|TRBD1
CASSPSQGPAGDYGYTF
TGTGCCAGCTCACCGTCACAGGGGCCCGCCGGGGACTATGGCTACACCTTC
>-|TRBV7-9|TRBJ2-7|15|-
CASSLRQASLYEQYF
TGTGCCAGCAGCCTCAGACAGGCTAGCCTTTACGAGCAGTACTTC
>-|TRBV11-2|TRBJ1-2|13|-
CASRGGQNYGYTF
TGTGCCAGCAGGGGGGGGCAAAACTATGGCTACACCTTC
>-|TRBV19|TRBJ2-2|12|-
CASKREIGELFF
TGTGCCAGTAAAAGGGAGATCGGGGAGCTGTTTTTT
>-|TRBV7-9|TRBJ2-5|15|-
CASSLFPRTQETQYF
TGTGCCAGCAGCTTATTCCCCAGAACCCAAGAGACCCAGTACTTC
>-|TRBV11-2|TRBJ2-2|13|-
CASSLARSGELFF
TGTGCCAGCAGCTTAGCTCGTTCCGGGGAGCTGTTTTTT
>-|TRBV6-6|TRBJ2-7|14|TRBD1
CASRITGTGDEQYF
TGTGCCAGCAGGATAACCGGGACAGGGGACGAGCAGTACTTC
>-|TRBV27|TRBJ2-7|15|TRBD1
CASSMSGTGFYEQYF
TGTGCCAGCAGTATGTCCGGGACAGGGTTCTACGAGCAGTACTTC
>-|TRBV5-1|TRBJ2-3|14|-
CASSLTSYGDTQYF
TGCGCCAGCAGCTTGACTAGCTATGGAGATACGCAGTATTTT
>-|TRBV7-9|TRBJ2-1|15|TRBD2
CASRSSGRALNEQFF
TGTGCCAGCAGGTCTAGCGGGAGGGCCCTCAATGAGCAGTTCTTC
>-|TRBV11-2|TRBJ1-3|15|-
CASSRGQSSGNTIYF
TGTGCCAGCAGTCGAGGACAGAGCTCTGGAAACACCATATATTTT
>-|TRBV28|TRBJ1-1|14|-
CASSYTLENTEAFF
TGTGCCAGCAGTTACACGCTAGAGAACACTGAAGCTTTCTTT
>-|TRBV20-1|TRBJ2-7|10|TRBD2
CSASPGGQYF
TGCAGTGCTAGTCCGGGGGGGCAGTACTTC
>-|TRBV5-6|TRBJ2-6|18|-
CASSLALVPISGANVLTF
TGTGCCAGCAGCTTGGCACTAGTCCCGATCTCTGGGGCCAACGTCCTGACTTTC
>once|TRBV5-6|TRBJ2-3|16|TRBD2
CASSPPGSGGTDTQYF
TGTGCCAGCAGCCCCCCGGGTAGCGGGGGCACAGATACGCAGTATTTT
>-|TRBV7-2|TRBJ1-3|16|-
CASSLRGDSRRNTIYF
TGTGCCAGCAGCTTAAGGGGTGACTCCCGGCGGAACACCATATATTTT
>-|TRBV6-5|TRBJ1-3|15|TRBD1
CATQTGVQTGNTIYF
TGTGCCACCCAGACAGGGGTCCAAACTGGAAACACCATATATTTT
>-|TRBV13|TRBJ1-1|13|-
CASSLIRGDEAFF
TGTGCCAGCAGCTTAATCCGGGGGGACGAAGCTTTCTTT
>-|TRBV5-1|TRBJ2-7|15|TRBD1
CASSFAGTGGSEQYF
TGCGCCAGCAGCTTTGCGGGGACAGGGGGCTCCGAGCAGTACTTC
>-|TRBV18|TRBJ2-1|20|-
CASSPVCRRSDSESYNEQFF
TGTGCCAGCTCACCAGTTTGCAGACGATCGGACAGCGAATCCTACAATGAGCAGTTCTTC
>-|TRBV27|TRBJ1-1|13|-
CASSHTFDTEAFF
TGTGCCAGCAGCCACACGTTTGACACTGAAGCTTTCTTT
>-|TRBV10-2|TRBJ1-5|13|TRBD1
CASRGQGGQPQHF
TGCGCCAGCAGGGGACAGGGAGGGCAGCCCCAGCATTTT
>once|TRBV6-1|TRBJ2-2|17|-
CASSELRRTANTGELFF
TGTGCCAGCAGTGAGCTCCGCAGGACAGCGAACACCGGGGAGCTGTTTTTT
>-|TRBV6-5|TRBJ2-6|14|-
CGTTAFSGANVLTF
TGTGGAACGACAGCTTTCTCTGGGGCCAACGTCCTGACTTTC
>-|TRBV28|TRBJ2-7|16|TRBD1
CASSFLQGEGPHEQYF
TGTGCCAGCAGTTTCCTACAGGGGGAAGGACCTCACGAGCAGTACTTC
>-|TRBV19|TRBJ1-1|11|TRBD1
CASSPGTGDFF
TGTGCCAGTAGTCCCGGGACAGGGGATTTCTTT
>-|TRBV5-1|TRBJ2-4|15|-
CASSLSGVAKNIQYF
TGCGCCAGCAGCCTGTCAGGGGTAGCCAAAAACATTCAGTACTTC
>once|TRBV6-1|TRBJ1-5|14|TRBD1
CASSDRGRGQPQHF
TGTGCCAGCAGTGACAGGGGGCGAGGGCAGCCCCAGCATTTT
>-|TRBV6-6|TRBJ2-3|12|-
CASSLRTDTQYF
TGTGCCAGCAGTCTCCGCACAGATACGCAGTATTTT
>-|TRBV5-1|TRBJ1-3|16|-
CASSLTQGISGNTIYF
TGCGCCAGCAGCTTGACACAGGGCATCTCTGGAAACACCATATATTTT
>-|TRBV2|TRBJ1-2|14|TRBD1
CASSERQGATGYTF
TGTGCCAGCAGTGAACGACAGGGGGCTACTGGCTACACCTTC
>-|TRBV5-4|TRBJ2-3|15|-
CASSGGVASTDTQYF
TGTGCCAGCAGCGGGGGCGTAGCGTCCACAGATACGCAGTATTTT
>-|TRBV29-1|TRBJ1-1|14|TRBD1
CSVRGQGTNTEAFF
TGCAGCGTGCGGGGACAGGGGACCAACACTGAAGCTTTCTTT
>-|TRBV5-5|TRBJ2-7|17|TRBD1
CASSNWTGGSYLYEQYF
TGTGCCAGCAGCAACTGGACAGGGGGCAGTTACCTCTACGAGCAGTACTTC
>-|TRBV15|TRBJ2-7|21|TRBD2
CATSRVLGPGLAGGRPYEQYF
TGTGCCACCAGCAGAGTGCTTGGGCCGGGGCTAGCGGGAGGGCGTCCCTACGAGCAGTACTTC
>-|TRBV7-2|TRBJ2-1|14|TRBD2
CASSLALAANEQFF
TGTGCCAGCAGCTTAGCCCTAGCGGCTAATGAGCAGTTCTTC
>once|TRBV6-5|TRBJ2-1|13|TRBD1
CASSYRGQAEQFF
TGTGCCAGCAGTTACAGAGGACAGGCTGAGCAGTTCTTC
>-|TRBV19|TRBJ2-1|13|-
CASSWGGYNEQFF
TGTGCCAGTAGCTGGGGAGGTTACAATGAGCAGTTCTTC
>-|TRBV4-2|TRBJ2-7|16|TRBD1
CASSQASGQRRYEQYF
TGTGCCAGCAGCCAAGCCTCGGGACAGCGAAGGTACGAGCAGTACTTC
>-|TRBV5-6|TRBJ2-5|18|TRBD2
CASSSALAGGPREETQYF
TGTGCCAGCAGCTCCGCACTAGCGGGAGGGCCGAGAGAAGAGACCCAGTACTTC
>once|TRBV5-1|TRBJ2-1|14|-
CASSLISGSNEQFF
TGCGCCAGCAGCTTGATCTCCGGGAGCAATGAGCAGTTCTTC